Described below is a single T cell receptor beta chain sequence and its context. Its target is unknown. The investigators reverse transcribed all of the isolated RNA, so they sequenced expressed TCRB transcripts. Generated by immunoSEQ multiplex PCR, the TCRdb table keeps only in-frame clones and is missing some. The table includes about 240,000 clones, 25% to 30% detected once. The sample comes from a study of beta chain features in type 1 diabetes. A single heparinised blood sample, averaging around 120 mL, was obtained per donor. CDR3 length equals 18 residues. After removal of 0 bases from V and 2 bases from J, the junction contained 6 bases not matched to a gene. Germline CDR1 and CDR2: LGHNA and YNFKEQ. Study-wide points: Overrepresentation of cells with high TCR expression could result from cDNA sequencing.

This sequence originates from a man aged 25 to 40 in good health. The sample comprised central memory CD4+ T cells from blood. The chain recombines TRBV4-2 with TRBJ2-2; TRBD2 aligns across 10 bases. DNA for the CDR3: TGTGCCAGCAGCCAAGAGTCGGGACTAGCGACTAACACCGGGGAGCTGTTTTTT. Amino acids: CASSQESGLATNTGELFF.